This TCR beta chain was captured by sequencing in a study of identical twins. Study-level points and caveats: The study reached conclusions through statistical analysis that was cross-sectional, not following the same donors. Models, which agreed with sharing between unrelated individuals, nonetheless underestimated the out-of-frame TCR alpha sharing seen in monozygotic twins.

Comment on this clonotype: Its antigen is unknown.

All donors were healthy, and all were Caucasian. One entry per CDR3 protein results from TCRdb running MiXCR on the 5' RACE reads. The sample lists 450,000 or so distinct CDR3 sequences, around 14% occurring once. The CDR3 runs 15 residues. Unmatched junction bases numbered 12, after V lost 3 bases and J lost 5 bases. Per germline, CDR1 DFQATT and CDR2 SNEGSKA (reference sequence). These data also featured in a second study, about yellow fever vaccine responses in identical twins.

Sequencing was performed on CD4+ T cells sorted from blood. The chain combines TRBV20-1 with TRBJ2-5, with 7 bases matching TRBD1. This receptor was taken from a woman aged 18-29 years in good health. This CDR3 is CSASAYRGGRETQYF. The CDR3 DNA is TGCAGTGCTAGTGCATACAGGGGTGGCAGGGAGACCCAGTACTTC.